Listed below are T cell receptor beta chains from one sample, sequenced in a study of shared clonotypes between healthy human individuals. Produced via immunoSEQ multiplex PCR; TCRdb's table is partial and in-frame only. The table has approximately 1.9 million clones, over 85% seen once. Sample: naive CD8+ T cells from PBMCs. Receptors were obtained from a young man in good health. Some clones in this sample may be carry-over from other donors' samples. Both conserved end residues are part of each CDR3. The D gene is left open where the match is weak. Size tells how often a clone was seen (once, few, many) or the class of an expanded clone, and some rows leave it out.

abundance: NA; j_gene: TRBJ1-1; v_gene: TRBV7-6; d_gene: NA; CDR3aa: CASIPRDYPTNTEAFF; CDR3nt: TGTGCCAGCATCCCAAGGGATTACCCCACGAACACTGAAGCTTTCTTT
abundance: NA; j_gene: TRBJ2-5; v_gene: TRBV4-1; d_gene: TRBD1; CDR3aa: CASSQAGTGGQETQYF; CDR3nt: TGCGCCAGCAGCCAAGCTGGGACAGGGGGCCAAGAGACCCAGTACTTC
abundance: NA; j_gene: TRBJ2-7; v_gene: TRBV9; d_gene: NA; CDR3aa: CASSAGEVGDEQYF; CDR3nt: TGTGCCAGCAGCGCTGGGGAAGTTGGGGACGAGCAGTACTTC
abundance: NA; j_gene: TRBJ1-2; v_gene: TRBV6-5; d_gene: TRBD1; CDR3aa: CASSYTETTGGHGYTF; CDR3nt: TGTGCCAGCAGTTACACCGAGACGACAGGGGGTCATGGCTACACCTTC
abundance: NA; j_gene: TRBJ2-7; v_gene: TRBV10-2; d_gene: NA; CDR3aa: CASSESRGAAEQYF; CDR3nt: TGCGCCAGCAGTGAGTCCAGGGGGGCCGCCGAGCAGTACTTC
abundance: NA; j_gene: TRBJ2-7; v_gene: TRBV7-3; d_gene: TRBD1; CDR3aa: CASSPGTAPRREQYF; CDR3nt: TGTGCCAGCAGCCCCGGGACAGCCCCAAGGAGGGAGCAGTACTTC
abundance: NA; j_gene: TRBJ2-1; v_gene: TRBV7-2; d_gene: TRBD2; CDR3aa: CASRTSGRAYEQFF; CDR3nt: TGTGCCAGCCGGACTAGCGGGAGGGCTTATGAGCAGTTCTTC
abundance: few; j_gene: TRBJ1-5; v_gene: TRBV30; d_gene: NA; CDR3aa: CAWSGISSNQPQHF; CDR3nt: TGTGCCTGGAGTGGCATCTCTAGCAATCAGCCCCAGCATTTT
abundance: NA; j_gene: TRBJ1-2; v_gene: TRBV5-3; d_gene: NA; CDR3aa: CARSPPLPHRCGYTF; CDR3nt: TGTGCCAGAAGCCCCCCTTTACCCCATCGGTGTGGCTACACCTTC
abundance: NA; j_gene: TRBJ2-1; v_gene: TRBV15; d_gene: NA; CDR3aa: CATSRVLGGPADEQFF; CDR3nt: TGTGCCACCAGCAGAGTCTTAGGGGGGCCAGCGGATGAGCAGTTCTTC
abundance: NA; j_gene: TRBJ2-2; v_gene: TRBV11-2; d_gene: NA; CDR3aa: CASKGRNTGELFF; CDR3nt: TGTGCCAGCAAAGGTCGGAACACCGGGGAGCTGTTTTTT
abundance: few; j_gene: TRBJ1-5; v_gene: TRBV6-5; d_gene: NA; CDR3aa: CASSSRGNQPQHF; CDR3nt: TGTGCCAGCAGTTCGCGGGGAAATCAGCCCCAGCATTTT
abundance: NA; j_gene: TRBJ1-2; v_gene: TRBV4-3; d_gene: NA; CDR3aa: CASSQEQGYYGYTF; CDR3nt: TGCGCCAGCAGCCAAGAGCAGGGGTACTATGGCTACACCTTC
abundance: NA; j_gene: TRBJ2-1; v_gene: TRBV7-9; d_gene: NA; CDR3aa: CASSLGPIKTNEQFF; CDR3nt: TGTGCCAGCAGCTTAGGGCCAATTAAGACGAATGAGCAGTTCTTC
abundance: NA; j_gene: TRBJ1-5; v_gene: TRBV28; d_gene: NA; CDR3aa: CASSLRGLGQPQHF; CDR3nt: TGTGCCAGCAGTTTAAGAGGGCTAGGACAGCCCCAGCATTTT
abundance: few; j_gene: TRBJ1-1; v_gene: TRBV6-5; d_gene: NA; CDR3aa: CASIAVTLEAFF; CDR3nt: TGTGCCAGCATCGCGGTTACCCTTGAAGCTTTCTTT
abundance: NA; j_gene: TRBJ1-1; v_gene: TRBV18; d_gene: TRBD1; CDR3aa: CASSLPGTGGIQAEAFF; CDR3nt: TGTGCCAGCTCACTCCCCGGGACAGGGGGCATTCAGGCTGAAGCTTTCTTT
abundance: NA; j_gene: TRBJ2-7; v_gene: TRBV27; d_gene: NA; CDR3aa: CASSLSGTLGAEQYF; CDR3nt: TGTGCCAGCAGTTTGTCCGGGACACTGGGGGCCGAGCAGTACTTC
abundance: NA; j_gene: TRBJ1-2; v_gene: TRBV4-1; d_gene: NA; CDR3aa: CASSQDRLGNYGYTF; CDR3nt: TGCGCCAGCAGCCAAGACCGTCTGGGGAACTATGGCTACACCTTC
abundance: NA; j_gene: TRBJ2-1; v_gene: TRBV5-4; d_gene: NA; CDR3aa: CASSLLAGEQFF; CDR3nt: TGTGCCAGCAGCTTGCTAGCCGGGGAGCAGTTCTTC
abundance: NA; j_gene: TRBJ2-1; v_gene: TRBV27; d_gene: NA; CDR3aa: CASSYRDNFYNEQFF; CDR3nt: TGTGCCAGCAGTTACCGGGACAACTTCTACAATGAGCAGTTCTTC
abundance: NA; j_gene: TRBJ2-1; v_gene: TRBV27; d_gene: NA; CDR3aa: CASKPRMGDVYNEQFF; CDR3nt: TGTGCCAGCAAACCCCGGATGGGAGACGTCTACAATGAGCAGTTCTTC
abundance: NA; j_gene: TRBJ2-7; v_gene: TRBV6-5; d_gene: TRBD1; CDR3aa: CASSPRTGAYEQYF; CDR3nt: TGTGCCAGCAGTCCCCGGACAGGGGCCTACGAGCAGTACTTC
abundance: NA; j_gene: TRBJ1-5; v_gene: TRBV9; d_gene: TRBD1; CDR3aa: CASSQGGWPQHF; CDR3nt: TGTGCCAGCAGCCAGGGGGGATGGCCCCAGCATTTT
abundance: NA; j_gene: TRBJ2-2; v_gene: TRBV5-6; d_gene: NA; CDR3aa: CASSSRPTGELFF; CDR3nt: TGTGCCAGCAGCTCCCGACCGACCGGGGAGCTGTTTTTT
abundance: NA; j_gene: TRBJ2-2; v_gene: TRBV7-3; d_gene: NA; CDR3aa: CASSLGSAGELFF; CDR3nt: TGTGCCAGCAGCTTGGGAAGCGCCGGGGAGCTGTTTTTT
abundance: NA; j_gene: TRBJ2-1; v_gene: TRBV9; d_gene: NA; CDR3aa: CASSVVSVSSYNEQFF; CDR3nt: TGTGCCAGCAGCGTAGTGTCGGTTAGCTCCTACAATGAGCAGTTCTTC
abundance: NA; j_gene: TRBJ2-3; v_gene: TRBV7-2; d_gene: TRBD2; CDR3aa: CASSTGTSGAPSTDTQYF; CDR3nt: TGTGCCAGCAGTACCGGGACTAGCGGGGCCCCTAGCACAGATACGCAGTATTTT
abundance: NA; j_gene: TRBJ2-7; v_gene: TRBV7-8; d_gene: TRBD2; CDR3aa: CASRGSGSSYEQYF; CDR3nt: TGTGCCAGCAGAGGAAGCGGGAGCTCCTACGAGCAGTACTTC
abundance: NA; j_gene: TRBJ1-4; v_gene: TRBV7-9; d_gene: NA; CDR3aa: CASSHTTGAGAEKLFF; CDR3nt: TGTGCCAGCAGTCACACGACGGGGGCAGGGGCTGAAAAACTGTTTTTT
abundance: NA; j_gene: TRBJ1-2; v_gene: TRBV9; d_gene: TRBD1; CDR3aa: CASSVTTGNHGYTF; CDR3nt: TGTGCCAGCAGCGTCACGACAGGGAACCATGGCTACACCTTC
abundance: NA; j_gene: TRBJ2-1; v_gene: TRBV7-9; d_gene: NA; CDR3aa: CASSLVLAYNEQFF; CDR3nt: TGTGCCAGCAGCTTAGTGTTGGCCTACAATGAGCAGTTCTTC
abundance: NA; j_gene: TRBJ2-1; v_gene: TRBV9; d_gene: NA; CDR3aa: CASSSAPGDPRDEQFF; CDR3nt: TGTGCCAGCAGCTCCGCCCCCGGGGACCCGCGTGATGAGCAGTTCTTC
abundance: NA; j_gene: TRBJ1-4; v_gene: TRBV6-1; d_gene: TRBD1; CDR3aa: CASSVDRGRHEKLFF; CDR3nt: TGTGCCAGCAGTGTCGACAGGGGGCGGCATGAAAAACTGTTTTTT
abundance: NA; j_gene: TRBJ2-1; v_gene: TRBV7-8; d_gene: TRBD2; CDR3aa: CASSLDGTSLRRDEQFF; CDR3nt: TGTGCCAGCAGCTTAGACGGGACTAGTCTAAGGAGGGATGAGCAGTTCTTC
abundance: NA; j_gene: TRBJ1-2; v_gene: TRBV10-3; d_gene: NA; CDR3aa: CAISESRGGNYGYTF; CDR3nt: TGTGCCATCAGTGAGTCGAGGGGGGGCAACTATGGCTACACCTTC
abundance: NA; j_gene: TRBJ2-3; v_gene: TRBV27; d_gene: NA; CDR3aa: CASSLIYGGRQATQYF; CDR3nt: TGTGCCAGCAGTTTAATCTACGGGGGGCGACAAGCTACGCAGTATTTT
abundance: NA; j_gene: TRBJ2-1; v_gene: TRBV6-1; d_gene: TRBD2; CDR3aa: CASSEDVAGGLIMNEQFF; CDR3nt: TGTGCCAGCAGTGAAGATGTAGCGGGAGGGCTTATTATGAATGAGCAGTTCTTC
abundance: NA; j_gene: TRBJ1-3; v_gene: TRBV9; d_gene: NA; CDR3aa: CASGWGPNSGNTIYF; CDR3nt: TGTGCCAGCGGTTGGGGCCCAAACTCTGGAAACACCATATATTTT
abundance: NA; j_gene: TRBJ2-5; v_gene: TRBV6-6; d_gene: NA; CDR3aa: CASSYSWGLGETQYF; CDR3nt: TGTGCCAGCAGTTACTCGTGGGGTTTGGGAGAGACCCAGTACTTC
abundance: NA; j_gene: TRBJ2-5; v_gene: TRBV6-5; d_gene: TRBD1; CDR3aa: CASSYPQGAGETQYF; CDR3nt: TGTGCCAGCAGTTACCCACAGGGGGCCGGCGAGACCCAGTACTTC
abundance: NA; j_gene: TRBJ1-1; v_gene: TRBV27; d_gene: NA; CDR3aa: CASSLRGEAFF; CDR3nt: TGTGCCAGCAGTTTACGGGGGGAAGCTTTCTTT
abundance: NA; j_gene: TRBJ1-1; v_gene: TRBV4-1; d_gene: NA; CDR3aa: CASSLGGGAGTEAFF; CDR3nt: TGCGCCAGCAGCCTAGGGGGGGGCGCTGGCACTGAAGCTTTCTTT
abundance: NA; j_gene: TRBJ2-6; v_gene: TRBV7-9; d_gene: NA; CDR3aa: CASNYAGANVLTF; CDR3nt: TGTGCCAGCAACTATGCTGGGGCCAACGTCCTGACTTTC
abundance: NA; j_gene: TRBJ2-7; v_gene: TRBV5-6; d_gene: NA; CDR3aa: CASSLAVGRRAYEQYF; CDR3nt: TGTGCCAGCAGCTTGGCGGTCGGCAGGAGGGCCTACGAGCAGTACTTC
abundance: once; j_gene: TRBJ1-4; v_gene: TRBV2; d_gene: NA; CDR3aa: CASRIPPKSEKLFF; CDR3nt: TGTGCCAGCCGTATACCCCCTAAAAGTGAAAAACTGTTTTTT
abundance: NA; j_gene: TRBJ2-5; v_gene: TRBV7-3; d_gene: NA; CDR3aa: CASSPTSRGAETQYF; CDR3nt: TGTGCCAGCAGCCCCACGAGCCGGGGCGCGGAGACCCAGTACTTC
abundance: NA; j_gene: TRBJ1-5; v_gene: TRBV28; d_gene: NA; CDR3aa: CASRQLKGVNQPQHF; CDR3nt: TGTGCCAGCAGGCAGTTAAAAGGAGTCAATCAGCCCCAGCATTTT
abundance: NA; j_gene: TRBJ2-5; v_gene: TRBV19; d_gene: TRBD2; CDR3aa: CASRSRDFYGGRANTRPEETQYF; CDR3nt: TGTGCCAGTAGATCCCGGGACTTTTATGGGGGGAGGGCCAATACTCGGCCCGAAGAGACCCAGTACTTC
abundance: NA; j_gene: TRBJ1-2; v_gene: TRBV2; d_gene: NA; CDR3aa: CASIVGYGYTF; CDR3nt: TGTGCCAGCATAGTAGGCTATGGCTACACCTTC
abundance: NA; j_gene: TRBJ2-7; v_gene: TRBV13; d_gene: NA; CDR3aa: CASSTPGAGSYEQYF; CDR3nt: TGTGCCAGCAGCACCCCGGGGGCGGGGTCCTACGAGCAGTACTTC
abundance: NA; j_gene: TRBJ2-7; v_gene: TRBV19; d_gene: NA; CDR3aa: CASSGTFYEQYF; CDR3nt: TGTGCCAGTAGCGGCACGTTCTACGAGCAGTACTTC
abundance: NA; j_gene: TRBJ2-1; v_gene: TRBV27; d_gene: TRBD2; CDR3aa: CASSTPTSGRFDEQFF; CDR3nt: TGTGCCAGCAGTACCCCTACTAGCGGGAGGTTCGATGAGCAGTTCTTC